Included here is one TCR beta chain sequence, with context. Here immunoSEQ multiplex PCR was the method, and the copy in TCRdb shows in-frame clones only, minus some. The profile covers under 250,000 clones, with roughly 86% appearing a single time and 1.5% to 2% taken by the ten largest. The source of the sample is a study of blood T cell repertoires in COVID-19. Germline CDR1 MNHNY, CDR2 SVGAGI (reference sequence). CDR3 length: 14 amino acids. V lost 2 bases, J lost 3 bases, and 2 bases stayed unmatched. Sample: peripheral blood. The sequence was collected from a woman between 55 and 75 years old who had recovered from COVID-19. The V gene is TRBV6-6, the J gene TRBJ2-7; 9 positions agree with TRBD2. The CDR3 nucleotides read TGTGCCAGCAGTTACCAGCGGGGGGTCTACGAGCAGTACTTC. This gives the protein CASSYQRGVYEQYF.